The 16 T cell receptor beta chains below were found in one sample sequenced in a study of cytomegalovirus exposure and HLA in healthy donors. This PCR relied on a set of 60 Vbeta primers and 13 Jbeta primers. Assay: immunoSEQ multiplex PCR; the TCRdb copy retains only in-frame clones and omits some. The sample lists about 190,000 clones; roughly 90% were seen once. Sequences were obtained from PBMCs. These receptor sequences come from a boy aged 2 to 10 in good health and CMV-seronegative.

The chain carries TRBV5-8 and TRBJ2-7; D might be TRBD1 (6 bases). Germline assignment: CDR1 SGHTS and CDR2 YDEGEE. CDR3 length: 16 residues. Trimming stripped 4 bases from V and 0 bases from J, with 17 bases between. CDR3 loop: CASSPLGGQTSYEQYF. CDR3 coding DNA: TGTGCCAGCAGCCCTCTAGGTGGACAGACCTCCTACGAGCAGTACTTC.

V gene TRBV6-1 combines with J gene TRBJ2-3; 11 positions agree with TRBD2. The germline V gene has CDR1 MNHNS and CDR2 SASEGT. V dropped 9 bases and J dropped 2; count of bases not matched to a gene: 4. The CDR3 sequence is 14 residues long. CDR3 DNA sequence: TGTGCCAGAGGGACTAGCGGATCCACAGATACGCAGTATTTT. Residues: CARGTSGSTDTQYF.

V is TRBV28 and J is TRBJ2-7, with D hard to call. The CDR3 has 13 residues. Germline V CDR1 and CDR2: MDHEN, SYDVKM. V shed 6 bases and J shed 7 bases, with 16 bases lying between them. CDR3 nucleotide sequence: TGTGCCAGCAGAGGATCAGGTTTCCTGGAGCAGTACTTC. Its protein product is CASRGSGFLEQYF.

This sequence joins TRBV7-9 and TRBJ2-2; the D gene is possibly TRBD1 (7 bases). This CDR3 region has 17 residues. Between the trimmed V and J ends, which lost 5 bases and 4 bases, there was a span of 20 bases. Looked up from germline, CDR1 is SEHNR and CDR2 is FQNEAQ (reference sequence). In nucleotides, the CDR3 is TGTGCCAGCAGCCTCCAGGCCAGGGGGGCGTTCACCGGGGAGCTGTTTTTT. Translating it yields CASSLQARGAFTGELFF.

This clone was detected only once. The rearrangement links TRBV28 to TRBJ2-5; 7 nucleotides match TRBD1. CDR1 and CDR2 (germline): MDHEN, SYDVKM. The CDR3 runs 14 residues. V was clipped by 5 bases and J by 4 bases; unmatched bases: 7. The CDR3 DNA is TGTGCCAGCAGTGCTCCGGGACAGCGAGAGACCCAGTACTTC. It encodes CASSAPGQRETQYF.

J is TRBJ2-1 and V is TRBV28; 7 bases agree with TRBD1. The CDR3 has 14 amino acids. With 7 bases clipped from V and 6 bases from J, the junction kept 9 bases outside the gene matches. Germline CDR1 is MDHEN and CDR2 is SYDVKM. This CDR3 reads CASTDRALGNEQFF. CDR3 nucleotides: TGTGCCAGCACAGACAGGGCCCTGGGCAATGAGCAGTTCTTC.

The chain combines TRBV7-9 with TRBJ2-1; D might be TRBD1 (7 bases). Germline loops: CDR1 SEHNR, CDR2 FQNEAQ (reference sequence). Deletions cut 7 bases from V and 6 bases from J, with 19 bases between. The CDR3 contains 15 residues. The CDR3, as DNA: TGTGCCAGCACCAGGGGGGCGGACCCCACCAATGAGCAGTTCTTC. As protein: CASTRGADPTNEQFF.

The chain carries TRBV21-1 and TRBJ1-6; the table's D gene call, TRBD1, was not cross checked with the DNA. TRBV21-1 is assigned pseudogene status. The length of the CDR3 is 14 residues. CDR3 sequence (DNA): TGTGCCAGCAGCATATCCAGGGGGGATTCACCCCTCCACTTT. It yields the protein CASSISRGDSPLHF.

The rearrangement links TRBV29-1 to TRBJ2-1; 15 nucleotides align to TRBD2. The length of the CDR3 is 15 residues. V lost 4 bases to trimming and J lost 8 bases; unmatched junction nucleotides: 6. Germline loops: CDR1 SQVTM, CDR2 ANQGSEA. As DNA, the CDR3 is TGCAGCGTTGGCGGACTAGCGGGAGGGCAGCATGAGCAGTTCTTC. This sequence encodes CSVGGLAGGQHEQFF.

This clone occurred once. The chain joins TRBV11-1 to TRBJ2-7, with 9 bases matching TRBD1. V lost 1 base, J lost 3 bases, and 7 bases stayed unmatched. Germline V gene sequence: CDR1 SGHAT, CDR2 FQDESV (reference sequence). This CDR3 contains 16 residues. Written as DNA, the CDR3 is TGTGCCAGCAGCTTAGGGCCCGGGACAGGGATCTACGAGCAGTACTTC. Its translation is CASSLGPGTGIYEQYF.

The rearrangement links TRBV5-1 to TRBJ2-1; 12 bases map to TRBD1. Germline V lookup: CDR1 SGHRS, CDR2 YFSETQ. Losses at the gene ends were 4 bases for V and 4 bases for J; bases not matched to a gene: 12. This CDR3 has 18 residues. DNA of the CDR3: TGCGCCAGCAGCCCGGGGACAGGGGGCCAAAAGTCATACAATGAGCAGTTCTTC. Translation: CASSPGTGGQKSYNEQFF.

The chain joins TRBV5-1 to TRBJ2-5; 16 positions agree with TRBD2. The CDR3 has 17 residues. Germline CDR1 reads SGHRS; CDR2 reads YFSETQ. V lost 3 bases and J lost 5; bases outside the gene matches: 7. DNA of the CDR3: TGCGCCAGCAGCTCGGGACTAGCGGGGGGGCCTTTGGAGACCCAGTACTTC. This sequence encodes CASSSGLAGGPLETQYF.

The chain recombines TRBV28 with TRBJ2-2; 7 bases agree with TRBD2. The CDR3 contains 15 residues. V was pared by 6 bases and J by 6 bases, with 10 bases of the junction left unmatched. Germline-derived CDR1 and CDR2 are MDHEN and SYDVKM. The CDR3 nucleotides read TGTGCCAGCAGAAGACCCAATGGGGGGGCCGGGGAGCTGTTTTTT. Amino acid sequence: CASRRPNGGAGELFF.

J is TRBJ2-7 and V is TRBV28; 9 bases are shared with TRBD1. This CDR3 is built from 18 residues. J gave up 0 bases and V 4 bases, and 13 bases lay outside the gene matches. CDR1 is MDHEN and CDR2 is SYDVKM in the germline V gene. CDR3 loop: CASSYRDRADFGSYEQYF. As DNA, the CDR3 is TGTGCCAGCAGTTACCGGGACAGGGCCGACTTTGGCTCCTACGAGCAGTACTTC.

The chain combines TRBV5-4 with TRBJ2-2, with TRBD1 identical over 9 bases. Germline assignment: CDR1 SGHNT and CDR2 YYREEE (reference sequence). Germline trimming cut 4 bases from V and 6 bases from J; bases unmatched to any gene: 7. This CDR3 is built from 15 residues. CDR3 in DNA: TGTGCCAGCAGCGGAAGGGACAGGGTGGCCGGGGAGCTGTTTTTT. It codes for CASSGRDRVAGELFF.

This sequence joins TRBV18 and TRBJ1-5; D might be TRBD1 (6 bases). The CDR3 has 16 residues. Deletions cut 2 bases from V and 2 bases from J, with 13 bases between. Per the germline V gene, CDR1 is KGHSH and CDR2 is LQKENI. Written as DNA, the CDR3 is TGTGCCAGCTCACCAATTCAGGGGACGGGCAATCAGCCCCAGCATTTT. Amino acids: CASSPIQGTGNQPQHF.